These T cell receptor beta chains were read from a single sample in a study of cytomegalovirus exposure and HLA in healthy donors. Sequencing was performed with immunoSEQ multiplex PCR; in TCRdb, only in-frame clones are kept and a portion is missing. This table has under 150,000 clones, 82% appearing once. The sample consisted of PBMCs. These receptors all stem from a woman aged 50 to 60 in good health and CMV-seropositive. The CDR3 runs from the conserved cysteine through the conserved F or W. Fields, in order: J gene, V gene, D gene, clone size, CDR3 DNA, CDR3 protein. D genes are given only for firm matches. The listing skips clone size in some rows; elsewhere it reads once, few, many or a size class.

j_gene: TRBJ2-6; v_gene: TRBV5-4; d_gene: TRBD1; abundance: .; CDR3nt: TGTGCCAGCAGCCGCGGACAGGGGGCCGCTGGGGCCAACGGCCTGACTTTC; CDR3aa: CASSRGQGAAGANGLTF
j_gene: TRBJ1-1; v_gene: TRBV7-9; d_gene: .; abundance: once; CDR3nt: TGTGCCAGCAGCTCATACAGGGAAATGACTGAAGCTTTCTTT; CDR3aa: CASSSYREMTEAFF
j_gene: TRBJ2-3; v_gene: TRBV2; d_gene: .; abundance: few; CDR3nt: TGTGCCAGCAGAGTGGGACTGAACGAAGATACGCAGTATTTT; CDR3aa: CASRVGLNEDTQYF
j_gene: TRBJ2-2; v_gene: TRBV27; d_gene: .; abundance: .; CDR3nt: TGTGCCAGCAGTTCCTATCCCGCCGGGGAGCTGTTTTTT; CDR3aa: CASSSYPAGELFF
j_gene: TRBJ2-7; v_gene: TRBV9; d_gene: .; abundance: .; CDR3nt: TGTGCCAGCAGCCCCAGACTCCTCTCCTACGAGCAGTACTTC; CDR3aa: CASSPRLLSYEQYF
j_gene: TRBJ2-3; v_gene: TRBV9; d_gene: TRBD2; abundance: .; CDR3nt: TGTGCCAGCAGCACTCGCCCGGGACTAGCGGGGGGAACTAGCACAGATACGCAGTATTTT; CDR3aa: CASSTRPGLAGGTSTDTQYF
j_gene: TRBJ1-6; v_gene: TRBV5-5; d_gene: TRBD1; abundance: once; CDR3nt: TGTGCCAGCAGCTTTACAGGGGGTCGTGATTCACCCCTCCACTTT; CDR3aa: CASSFTGGRDSPLHF
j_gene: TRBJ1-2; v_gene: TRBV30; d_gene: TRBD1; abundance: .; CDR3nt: TGTGCCTGGACCCGGGACAGAAACTATGGCTACACCTTC; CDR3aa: CAWTRDRNYGYTF
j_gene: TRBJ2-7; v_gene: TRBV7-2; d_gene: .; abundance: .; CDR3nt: TGTGCCAGCAGCGGACAGCCCCCTGGAACCGGGGAGCAGTACTTC; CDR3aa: CASSGQPPGTGEQYF
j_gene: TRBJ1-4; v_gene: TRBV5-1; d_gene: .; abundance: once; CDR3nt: TGCGCCAGCAGCTTGGCCATGGGAGCTAATGAAAAACTGTTTTTT; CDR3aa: CASSLAMGANEKLFF
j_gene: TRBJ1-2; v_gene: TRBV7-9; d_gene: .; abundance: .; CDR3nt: TGTGCCGCCCGGGAACGGCCCTGGGATGGCTACACCTTC; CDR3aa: CAARERPWDGYTF
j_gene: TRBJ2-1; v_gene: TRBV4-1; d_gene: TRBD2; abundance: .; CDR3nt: TGCGCCAGCAGCCAACTACTAGCGGTTTTGGGGAATGAGCAGTTCTTC; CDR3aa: CASSQLLAVLGNEQFF
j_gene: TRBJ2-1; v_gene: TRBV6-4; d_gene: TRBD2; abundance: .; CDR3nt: TGTGCCAGCAGGAGAGATAGCGGGAGCTCCTACAATGAGCAGTTCTTC; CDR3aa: CASRRDSGSSYNEQFF
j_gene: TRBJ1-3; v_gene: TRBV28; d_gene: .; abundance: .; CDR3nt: TGTGCCAGCAGCTATCCGGGGGGAAACACCATATATTTT; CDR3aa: CASSYPGGNTIYF
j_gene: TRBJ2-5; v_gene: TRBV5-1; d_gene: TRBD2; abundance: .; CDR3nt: TGCGCCAGCAAGCGGGGGAGCGAGACCCAGTACTTC; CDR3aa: CASKRGSETQYF
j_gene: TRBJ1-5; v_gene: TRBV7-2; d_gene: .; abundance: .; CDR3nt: TGTGCCAGCAGCTTAGTGGGAGATAGCAATCAGCCCCAGCATTTT; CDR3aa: CASSLVGDSNQPQHF
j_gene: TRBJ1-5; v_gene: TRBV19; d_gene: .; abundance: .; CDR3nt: TGTGCCAGTAGTCCCCGGGAGAGTAATCAGCCCCAGCATTTT; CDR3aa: CASSPRESNQPQHF
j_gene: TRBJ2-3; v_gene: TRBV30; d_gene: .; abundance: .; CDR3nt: TGTGCCTGGAGTGTGGAGGGGCCAGGCACAGATACGCAGTATTTT; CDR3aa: CAWSVEGPGTDTQYF
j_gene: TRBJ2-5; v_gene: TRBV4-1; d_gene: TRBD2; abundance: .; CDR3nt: TGCGCCAGCAGCCAAGACCCCAAGCGGGAGTGGAAGACCCAGTACTTC; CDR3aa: CASSQDPKREWKTQYF
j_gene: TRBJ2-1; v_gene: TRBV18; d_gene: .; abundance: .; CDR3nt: TGTGCCAGCTCACCGCAGGATCCCTCCTACAATGAGCAGTTCTTC; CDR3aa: CASSPQDPSYNEQFF
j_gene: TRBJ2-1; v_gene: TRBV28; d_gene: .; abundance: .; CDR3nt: TGTGCCAGCAACGAGATGTACAATGAGCAGTTCTTC; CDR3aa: CASNEMYNEQFF
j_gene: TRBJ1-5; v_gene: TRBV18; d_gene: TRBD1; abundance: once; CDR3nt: TGTGCCAGCTCTCCTAGGACAGGGACTCAGCCCCAGCATTTT; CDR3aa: CASSPRTGTQPQHF
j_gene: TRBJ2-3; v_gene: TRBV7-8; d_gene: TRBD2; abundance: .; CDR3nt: TGTGCCAGCAGCTTAATGGTAGCGGGATACACAGATACGCAGTATTTT; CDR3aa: CASSLMVAGYTDTQYF
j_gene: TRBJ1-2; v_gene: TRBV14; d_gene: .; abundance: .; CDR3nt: TGTGCCAGCAGCCAAGTGATCGACAGTTCTAACTATGGCTACACCTTC; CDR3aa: CASSQVIDSSNYGYTF
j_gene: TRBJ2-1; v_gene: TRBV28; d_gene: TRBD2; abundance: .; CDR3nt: TGTGCCAGTGTCCAGGCGGGAGGGCCCGGTGAGCAGTTCTTC; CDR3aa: CASVQAGGPGEQFF
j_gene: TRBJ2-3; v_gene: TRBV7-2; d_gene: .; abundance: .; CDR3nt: TGTGCCAGCAGCTTGGCGGGGCCCACAGATACGCAGTATTTT; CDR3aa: CASSLAGPTDTQYF
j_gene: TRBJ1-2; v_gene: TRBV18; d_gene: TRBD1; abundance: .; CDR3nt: TGTGCCAGCTCACTGGGACAGGGAGATGGCTACACCTTC; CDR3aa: CASSLGQGDGYTF
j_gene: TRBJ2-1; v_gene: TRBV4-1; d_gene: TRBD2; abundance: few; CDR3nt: TGCGCCAGCAGCCGAGCGGGACTGGTTATCTCCTACAATGAGCAGTTCTTC; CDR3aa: CASSRAGLVISYNEQFF
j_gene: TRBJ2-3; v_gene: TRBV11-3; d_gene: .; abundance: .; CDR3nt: TGTGCCAGCAGCTTAGGCGAAGGGGCTGGAACGCAGTATTTT; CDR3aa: CASSLGEGAGTQYF
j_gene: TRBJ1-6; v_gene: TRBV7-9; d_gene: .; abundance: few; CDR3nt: TGTGCCAGCAGCTTACACAGGGTTCCATCACCCCTCCACTTT; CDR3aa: CASSLHRVPSPLHF
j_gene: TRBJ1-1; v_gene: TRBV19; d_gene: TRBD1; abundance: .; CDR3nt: TGTGCCAGTACGTTTGGGACAGTCACTGAAGCTTTCTTT; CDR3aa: CASTFGTVTEAFF
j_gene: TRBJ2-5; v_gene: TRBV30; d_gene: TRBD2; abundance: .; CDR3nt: TGTGCCTGGAGTGTGCGGGGGAGGGAGACCCAGTACTTC; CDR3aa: CAWSVRGRETQYF
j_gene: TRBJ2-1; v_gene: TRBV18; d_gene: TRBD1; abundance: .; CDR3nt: TGTGCCAGCTCACCACAGCGGACAGGGGCCTCCGATGAGCAGTTCTTC; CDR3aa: CASSPQRTGASDEQFF
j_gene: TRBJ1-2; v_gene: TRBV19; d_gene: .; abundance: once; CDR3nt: TGTGCCAGTAGCTACGGGACACCCGGGGGGTATGGCTACACCTTC; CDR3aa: CASSYGTPGGYGYTF
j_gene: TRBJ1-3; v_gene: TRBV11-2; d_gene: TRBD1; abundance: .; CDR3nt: TGTGCCAGCAGCTTAATCCAGGGGGCTGCCTCTGGAAACACCATATATTTT; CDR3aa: CASSLIQGAASGNTIYF
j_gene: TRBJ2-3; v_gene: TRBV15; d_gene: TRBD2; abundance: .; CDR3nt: TGTGCCACTACCCCCGGGACTAGGCCCGGGGATACGCAGTATTTT; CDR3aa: CATTPGTRPGDTQYF
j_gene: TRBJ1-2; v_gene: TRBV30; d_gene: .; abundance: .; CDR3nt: TGTGCCTGGAGTATGACAGCGACCTATGGCTACACCTTC; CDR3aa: CAWSMTATYGYTF
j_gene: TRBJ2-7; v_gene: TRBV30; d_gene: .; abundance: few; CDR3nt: TGTGCCTGGAGTGTAGGGAGGGGGTACGAGCAGTACTTC; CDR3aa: CAWSVGRGYEQYF
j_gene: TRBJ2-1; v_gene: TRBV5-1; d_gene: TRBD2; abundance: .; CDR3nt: TGCGCCAGCCTCCCCGGGACTAGCGGGAGGGATGAGCAGTTCTTC; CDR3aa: CASLPGTSGRDEQFF
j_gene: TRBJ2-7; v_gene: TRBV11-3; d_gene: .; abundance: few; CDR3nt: TGTGCCAGGGAGGTGGAGCAGTACTTC; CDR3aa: CAREVEQYF
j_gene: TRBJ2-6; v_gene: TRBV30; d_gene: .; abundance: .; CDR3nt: TGTGCCTGGAGTGTACACTCTGGGGCCAACGTCCTGACTTTC; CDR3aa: CAWSVHSGANVLTF
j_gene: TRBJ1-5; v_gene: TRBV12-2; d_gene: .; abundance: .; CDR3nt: TGTGCAAGTCGCTTAGAGGCGGGGCCGGGCAATCAGCCCCAGCATTTT; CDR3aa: CASRLEAGPGNQPQHF
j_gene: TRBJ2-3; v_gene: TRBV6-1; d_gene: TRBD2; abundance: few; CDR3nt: TGTGCCAGCTGGACTAGCGGGGGGGCCACAGATACGCAGTATTTT; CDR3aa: CASWTSGGATDTQYF